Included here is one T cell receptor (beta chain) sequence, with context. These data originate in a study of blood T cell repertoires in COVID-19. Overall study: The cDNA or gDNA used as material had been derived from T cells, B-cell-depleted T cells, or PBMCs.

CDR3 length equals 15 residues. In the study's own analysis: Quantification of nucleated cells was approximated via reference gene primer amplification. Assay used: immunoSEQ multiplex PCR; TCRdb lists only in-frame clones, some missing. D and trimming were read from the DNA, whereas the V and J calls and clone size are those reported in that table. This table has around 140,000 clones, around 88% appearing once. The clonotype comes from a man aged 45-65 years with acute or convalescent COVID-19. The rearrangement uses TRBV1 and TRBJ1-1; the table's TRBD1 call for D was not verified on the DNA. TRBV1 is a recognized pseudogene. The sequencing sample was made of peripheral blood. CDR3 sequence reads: CTSSQDTAGGTEAFF. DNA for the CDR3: TGCACCAGCAGCCAAGATACGGCAGGGGGCACTGAAGCTTTCTTT.